These 25 T cell receptor beta chains came from one sample sequenced in a study of T cells after yellow fever vaccination. MiXCR was run by TCRdb on the 5' RACE reads, yielding one entry per CDR3 protein. The data contain 200,000 to 250,000 distinct CDR3 sequences, 6.5% to 8.5% of them seen just once; the ten biggest clones take up roughly 0.9%. The sample consisted of CD4+ T cells sorted from PBMCs, taken 15 days after the yellow fever booster vaccination. The receptor source for this set is a man younger than 40 who received the YFV17D yellow fever vaccine.

This clonotype has just a few counts. The chain combines TRBV10-3 with TRBJ1-5; 7 nucleotides line up with TRBD1. Per the germline V gene, CDR1 is ENHRY and CDR2 is SYGVKD. V dropped 0 bases and J dropped 5; count of bases not matched to a gene: 4. This CDR3 comprises 15 residues. CDR3 DNA: TGTGCCATCAGTGAGTCTGGGACAGTACATCAGCCCCAGCATTTT. The encoded protein is CAISESGTVHQPQHF.

This clonotype has a count of ten or more. A junction end diverges from the germline sequence, so it may reflect a read error. The rearrangement links TRBV3-1 to TRBJ2-1, with TRBD1 as a possible D gene (5 bases). Germline V CDR1 and CDR2: LGHDT, YNNKEL (reference sequence). This CDR3 contains 14 residues. CDR3: CASSQDLVRGPRDF. Here the CDR3 DNA reads TGTGCCAGCAGCCAAGATCTTGTCCGTGGCCCCAGGGACTTC.

This clonotype was seen repeatedly, ten times or more. The V gene is TRBV5-1, the J gene TRBJ2-3; possibly TRBD1 for D (6 bases). Germline CDR1 reads SGHRS; CDR2 reads YFSETQ. Trimming left V 3 bases short and J 2 bases short, with 13 bases between. The length of the CDR3 is 15 residues. CDR3 in DNA: TGCGCCAGCAGCTACGCGCAGGGGCCCACAGATACGCAGTATTTT. It encodes CASSYAQGPTDTQYF.

This clonotype was counted between two and nine times. V usage is TRBV19 and J usage is TRBJ2-2, with unresolved D. The CDR3 has 12 amino acids. From germline, CDR1 is LNHDA and CDR2 SQIVND (reference sequence). V shed 3 bases and J shed 7 bases, with 6 bases lying between them. The chain's CDR3 is CASSILNGELFF. Here the CDR3 DNA reads TGTGCCAGTAGTATTCTCAACGGGGAGCTGTTTTTT. The whole variable domain, remainder taken from reference TRBV19 and TRBJ2-2, is DGGITQSPKYLFRKEGQNVTLSCEQNLNHDAMYWYRQDPGQGLRLIYYSQIVNDFQKGDIAEGYSVSREKKESFPLTVTSAQKNPTAFYLCASSILNGELFFGEGSRLTVL.

This clonotype was seen a few times. The genes are TRBV18 and TRBJ2-7, with D maybe TRBD2 (7 bases). This CDR3 region has 13 residues. Germline V gene data show CDR1 as KGHSH and CDR2 as LQKENI. V was pared by 6 bases and J by 6 bases, with 15 bases between. CDR3: CASSPMRGLEQYF. The CDR3 nucleotides read TGTGCCAGCTCCCCAATGCGGGGGCTCGAGCAGTACTTC.

This clonotype was observed at least ten times. CDR3 bases: TGTGCCAGCAGCAGCCGGGACGCCTACGAGCAGTACTTC. It is translated as CASSSRDAYEQYF. V and J are TRBV5-5 and TRBJ2-7; the D call may be TRBD1 or TRBD2 (5 bases each). The ends were cut back, 4 bases at V and 2 bases at J, with 10 bases in the middle. CDR1 is SGHKS and CDR2 is YYEKEE in the germline V gene (reference sequence). CDR3 size: 13 residues.

Ten or more counts support this clonotype. The chain uses TRBV7-9 and TRBJ1-2; the D gene is possibly TRBD1 (6 bases). This CDR3 is built from 13 residues. The germline CDR1 and CDR2 sequences are SEHNR and FQNEAQ (reference sequence). V was shortened by 5 bases and J by 6 bases, with 13 bases between the two germline ends. As DNA, the CDR3 is TGTGCCAGCAGCCAGCCTCCAGGGGATGGCTACACCTTC. Amino acid sequence: CASSQPPGDGYTF.

This clonotype was recorded a few times. The chain combines TRBV20-1 with TRBJ2-3, with 8 bases identical to TRBD2. Trimming cost V 5 bases and J 3 bases; bases outside gene matches: 10. The germline CDR1 and CDR2 sequences are DFQATT and SNEGSKA (reference sequence). CDR3 length: 15 amino acids. CDR3 sequence (DNA): TGCAGTGCTTCAGCGGGAGAAGGAGTTACAGATACGCAGTATTTT. It encodes CSASAGEGVTDTQYF.

This clonotype was recorded a few times. V usage is TRBV3-1 and J usage is TRBJ1-2; D may be TRBD1 (6 bases). This CDR3 region has 15 residues. Trimming left V 4 bases short and J 8 bases short, with 20 bases between. CDR1 and CDR2 from the germline V gene are LGHDT and YNNKEL (reference sequence). CDR3 in DNA: TGTGCCAGCAGCCTCCGGGACACCCCAAGGTCGGGCTACACCTTC. Translating it yields CASSLRDTPRSGYTF.

This clonotype has a handful of counts. The genes are TRBV6-5 and TRBJ1-2; D ambiguous. The V end was cut by 8 bases, the J end by 4 bases, with 8 bases between. The germline V gene encodes CDR1 MNHEY and CDR2 SVGAGI. CDR3 length equals 11 residues. The CDR3 loop reads CASGSAYGYTF. In nucleotides, the CDR3 is TGTGCCAGCGGGAGCGCCTATGGCTACACCTTC.

This clonotype occurred many times. The V gene is TRBV7-9, the J gene TRBJ1-4; D is uncertain. Germline CDR1 and CDR2: SEHNR and FQNEAQ (reference sequence). The V end was cut by 8 bases, the J end by 8 bases, with 18 bases between. CDR3 length: 14 amino acids. As DNA, the CDR3 is TGTGCCAGCGGAAAACAGTCTCAGAGCGAAAAACTGTTTTTT. Protein: CASGKQSQSEKLFF.

This clonotype was found a few times. The chain employs TRBV20-1 and TRBJ2-3; 9 bases fit TRBD2. This CDR3 is 15 amino acids long. Unmatched junction bases numbered 5, after V lost 2 bases and J lost 2 bases. Germline assignment: CDR1 DFQATT and CDR2 SNEGSKA (reference sequence). This chain's CDR3 is CSARISSGITDTQYF. CDR3 bases: TGCAGTGCTAGAATATCTAGCGGGATCACAGATACGCAGTATTTT.

This clonotype was seen a few times. V and J are TRBV11-2 and TRBJ1-1, with 7 nucleotides matching TRBD1. This CDR3 comprises 14 residues. Germline V gene sequence: CDR1 SGHAT, CDR2 FQNNGV. Germline trimming cut 4 bases from V and 4 bases from J; bases unmatched to any gene: 6. CDR3 sequence: CASSWDRGSTEAFF. The CDR3 DNA follows: TGTGCCAGCAGCTGGGACAGAGGCTCCACTGAAGCTTTCTTT.

A few counts support this clonotype. DNA for the CDR3: TGCGCCAGCAGCACGGGACAGGCGGCAGATACGCAGTATTTT. Residues: CASSTGQAADTQYF. The chain carries TRBV5-1 and TRBJ2-3; 8 bases line up with TRBD1. Germline CDR1 SGHRS, CDR2 YFSETQ. The CDR3 extends over 14 amino acids. After removal of 4 bases from V and 4 bases from J, the junction contained 5 bases not matched to a gene.

There are a few counts of this clonotype. V is TRBV7-9 and J is TRBJ1-1, with a tentative D call TRBD1 (6 bases). CDR1 SEHNR and CDR2 FQNEAQ come from the germline V gene (reference sequence). V gave up 2 bases and J gave up 1 base, with 11 bases separating them. This CDR3 comprises 15 residues. The CDR3 spells CASSLHQGSNTEAFF. DNA of the CDR3: TGTGCCAGCAGCTTACATCAGGGGTCGAACACTGAAGCTTTCTTT.

This chain uses TRBV3-1 with TRBJ2-5, with 10 bases fitting TRBD1. The CDR3 consists of 14 residues. V shed 3 bases, J shed 5 bases, and the junction held 3 bases outside the gene matches. Germline loops: CDR1 LGHDT, CDR2 YNNKEL (reference sequence). CDR3 bases: TGTGCCAGCAGCCAGACAGGGGGCCTTGAGACCCAGTACTTC. It specifies CASSQTGGLETQYF.

Ten or more counts support this clonotype. This chain connects TRBV4-3 to TRBJ1-3; D gene unclear. The ends were cut back, 1 base at V and 5 bases at J, with 3 bases in the middle. The CDR3 has 12 amino acids. The germline V gene encodes CDR1 LGHNA and CDR2 YSLEER. The CDR3 DNA sequence: TGCGCCAGCAGCCAAGGGAGAAACACCATATATTTT. Translated: CASSQGRNTIYF.

V and J are TRBV20-1 and TRBJ2-7; TRBD1 matches at 8 bases. The CDR3 sequence is 17 residues long. Germline V gives CDR1 DFQATT, CDR2 SNEGSKA (reference sequence). The J segment lost 1 base and the V segment lost 0 bases, leaving 11 bases of the junction unmatched. The CDR3 region is CSARDGARDRISYEQYF. The CDR3, as DNA: TGCAGTGCTAGAGATGGGGCCCGGGACAGGATATCCTACGAGCAGTACTTC.

This clonotype was found a few times. V usage is TRBV20-1 and J usage is TRBJ2-7; TRBD2 matches 8 bases. CDR3 length: 14 residues. Germline CDR1 reads DFQATT; CDR2 reads SNEGSKA (reference sequence). V gave up 6 bases and J gave up 1 base; unmatched junction bases: 8. CDR3 bases: TGCAGTGCCCCGCGACTAGCGCGATCCTACGAGCAGTACTTC. Its protein product is CSAPRLARSYEQYF.

The chain has TRBV4-2 and TRBJ2-5; TRBD2 agrees at 7 bases. Trimming took 0 bases from V and 7 from J; bases not matched to a gene: 14. Germline V gene lookup returns CDR1 LGHNA and CDR2 YNFKEQ. The CDR3 covers 17 residues. The CDR3 DNA reads TGTGCCAGCAGCCAAGATCTGGTAGCGGGCGGCAGAGGGACCCAGTACTTC. It yields the protein CASSQDLVAGGRGTQYF.

This chain joins TRBV20-1 and TRBJ2-2; tentative D call: TRBD1 (6 bases). The V and J ends lost 6 bases and 4 bases respectively, with 12 bases between them. CDR1 is DFQATT, CDR2 SNEGSKA, per germline (reference sequence). CDR3 length: 13 residues. As DNA, the CDR3 is TGCAGTGCAAACTCAGGGGCCACCGGGGAGCTGTTTTTT. It specifies CSANSGATGELFF.

This clonotype was seen ten or more times. J is TRBJ2-1 and V is TRBV7-8, with 12 bases that match TRBD2. Per the germline V gene, CDR1 is SGHVS and CDR2 is FQNEAQ. Losses at the gene ends were 1 base for V and 3 bases for J; bases not matched to a gene: 1. This CDR3 contains 16 residues. The DNA for the CDR3 is TGTGCCAGCAGCTTAGGACTAGCGGGAGTCTACAATGAGCAGTTCTTC. Protein product: CASSLGLAGVYNEQFF.

There are a few counts of this clonotype. The chain employs TRBV10-3 and TRBJ1-6; 7 bases are a match to TRBD1. CDR1 and CDR2 (germline): ENHRY, SYGVKD. V shed 3 bases, J shed 8 bases, and the junction held 10 bases outside the gene matches. The CDR3 spans 16 residues. The CDR3 nucleotides are TGTGCCATCAGTGAACGACAGGGTATCGGGTATTCACCCCTCCACTTT. Protein: CAISERQGIGYSPLHF.

The chain employs TRBV14 and TRBJ2-5, with D perhaps matching TRBD1 (6 bases). The V and J ends lost 4 bases and 4 bases respectively, with 13 bases between them. Germline V gives CDR1 SGHDN, CDR2 FVKESK. The CDR3 runs 14 residues. CDR3 in amino acids: CASSPLGAVETQYF. DNA of the CDR3: TGTGCCAGCAGCCCTCTGGGGGCGGTAGAGACCCAGTACTTC.

This clonotype was counted many times. The V call is TRBV10-3, the J call TRBJ2-2; perhaps D is TRBD1 or TRBD2 (7 bases each). The length of the CDR3 is 14 residues. V was cut by 6 bases and J by 3 bases, with 11 bases left in between. Germline V gives CDR1 ENHRY, CDR2 SYGVKD. This chain's CDR3 is CAIRAGTDTGELFF. The CDR3 nucleotides are TGTGCCATCAGAGCGGGGACAGACACCGGGGAGCTGTTTTTT.